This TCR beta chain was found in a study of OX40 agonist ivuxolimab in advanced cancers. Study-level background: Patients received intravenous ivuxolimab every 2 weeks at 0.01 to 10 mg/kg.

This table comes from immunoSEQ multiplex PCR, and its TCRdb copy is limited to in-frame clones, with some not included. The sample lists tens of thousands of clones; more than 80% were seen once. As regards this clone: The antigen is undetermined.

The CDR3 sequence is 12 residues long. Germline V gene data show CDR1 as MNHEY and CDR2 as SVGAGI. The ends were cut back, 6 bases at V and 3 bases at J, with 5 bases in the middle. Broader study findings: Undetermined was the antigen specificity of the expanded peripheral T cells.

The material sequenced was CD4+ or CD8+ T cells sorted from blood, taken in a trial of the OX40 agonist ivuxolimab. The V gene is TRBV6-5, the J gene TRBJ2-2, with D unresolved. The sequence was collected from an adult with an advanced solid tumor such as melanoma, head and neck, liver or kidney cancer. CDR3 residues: CASRVDTGELFF. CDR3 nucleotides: TGTGCCAGCAGGGTAGACACCGGGGAGCTGTTTTTT.